This paragraph reports one TCR beta chain. No antigen is known for it. No qualities accompany the bases; no much larger clone lies one base away. Its CDR3 holds 15 amino acids, cysteine through phenylalanine. Just the 45-base CDR3 DNA is kept, in frame starting at base 1. CDR1 and CDR2, per the germline V gene, are SGHAT and FQNNGV. The junction shows trimming of 4 bases on V and 1 base on J, and the gene matches do not reach 6 bases of it. This specimen belongs to a study of T cell responses to AZD1222 COVID-19 vaccine (dated by TCRdb to about 2021). Broadly, across the study: AZD1222 recipients whose second dose came at about 4 weeks and those whose second dose came at about 12 weeks were combined into one group, since spike-specific TCR depth and breadth did not differ between the two schedules. A total of 233 trial participants underwent TCR sequencing, of whom around 200 received two doses of AZD1222 and about 26 received two doses of the MenACWY control vaccine. Trial participants were enrolled by age into subgroups of 18-55, 56-69 and 70-plus years, and about 150, 27 and 61 TCR-sequenced participants, respectively, were included in these subgroups.

The sample's time point label, decoded: baseline before first vaccination. Vaccinee samples were obtained from the UK trials COV001 and COV002, which included a single-blind randomized controlled phase 2/3 trial of AZD1222 (ChAdOx1 nCoV-19) in healthy adults. For TCRbeta chain sequencing, PBMC samples were collected from trial participants at day 0 and at day 28 after the second dose. Here is what the overall study found, with its caveats: In the small 56-69-year group, the increase in depth fell short of significance, most likely because of low power. The vaccine-associated CD4 TCRs covered the entire spike protein, and the dominant responses fell in regions 160-218 and 743-854. Spike-specific TCR breadth and depth rose significantly after two AZD1222 doses compared with day 0 and with MenACWY recipients. Epitopes outside the regions mutated in the B.1.351 and B.1.1.7 variants were reportedly recognized by nearly half of the unique spike-specific TCRs. Conclusions about previously exposed vaccinees were limited because only five to seven AZD1222 recipients were SARS-CoV-2 seropositive at baseline. Participants were mostly white British, with more females than males. The authors suggested clonal diversity may have been underestimated. Because no day 14 peak-response samples were available, the repertoires could be characterized only after the peak T cell response.

The CDR3 regions of human TCRbeta chains were subjected to immunosequencing. Per the authors' processing: TCRs in the repertoires were matched against a reference library of SARS-CoV-2-specific TCRs that had been generated with the MIRA antigen-specificity platform. Breadth was defined as the fraction of unique TCRs that were SARS-CoV-2-associated. Depth was defined as the fraction of total T cells that were SARS-CoV-2-associated. Each spike-specific TCR was assigned to its reactive spike region and to a CD4 or CD8 class using the MIRA data. Log10-transformed breadth and depth values were compared by one-way ANOVA with Sidak's multiple comparisons tests. The table was pulled from immuneACCESS by TCRdb, which kept in-frame rearrangements only. Such tables lose some clones; where checked, under half of the loss comes from unresolved V genes, and the rest has no known cause. V, J and clone size derive from that table, while D and trimming were established from the DNA sequence. The sample has some 110,000 clones on record, 80% to 90% of them singletons. Clones ranked in the top ten supply approximately 9.6% of the sample.

The sample was peripheral blood, taken on day 0 of AZD1222 vaccination. In this chain, TRBV11-2 is recombined with TRBJ2-7, and 8 bases in between align with TRBD1. The clonotype was recovered from an adult in good health. The DNA sequence reads TGTGCCAGCAGCTCCGCCGGGACAGGATCCTACGAGCAGTACTTC. The resulting protein is CASSSAGTGSYEQYF.